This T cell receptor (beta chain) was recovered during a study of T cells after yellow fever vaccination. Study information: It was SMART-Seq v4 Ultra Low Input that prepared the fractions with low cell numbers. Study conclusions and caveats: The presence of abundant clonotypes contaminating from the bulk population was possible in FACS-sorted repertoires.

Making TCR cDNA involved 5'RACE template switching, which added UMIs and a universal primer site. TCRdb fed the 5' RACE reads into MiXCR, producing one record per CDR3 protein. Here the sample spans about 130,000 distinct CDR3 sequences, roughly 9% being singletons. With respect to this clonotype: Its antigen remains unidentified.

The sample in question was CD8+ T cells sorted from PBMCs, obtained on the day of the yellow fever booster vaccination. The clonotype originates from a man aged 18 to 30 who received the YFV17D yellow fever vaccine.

The CDR3 DNA is TGTGCCAGCAGCCCCCGGACAGGGTTTAGCAATCAGCCCCAGCATTTT. Translated, it gives CASSPRTGFSNQPQHF. The genes are TRBV5-5 and TRBJ1-5; 8 nucleotides agree with TRBD1. V trimming: 4 bases; J trimming: 0 bases; junction bases outside the gene matches: 6. Germline values: CDR1 SGHKS, CDR2 YYEKEE (reference sequence). CDR3 length equals 16 residues.